What follows are 30 T cell receptor beta chains derived from one specimen sequenced in a study of blood T cell repertoires in COVID-19. Method: immunoSEQ multiplex PCR; TCRdb's copy keeps in-frame clones and lacks some. Found here are approximately 93,000 clones, 75% to 90% of them singletons; the top ten hold around 1%. The sequenced material came from peripheral blood. The receptors were gathered from a human donor in a cohort sampled during active COVID-19.

This clone was recorded once. The chain joins TRBV28 to TRBJ2-7, with D tentatively TRBD1 (5 bases). The CDR3 is 14 residues long. V dropped 4 bases and J dropped 3 bases, with 13 bases sitting between them. Germline V gives CDR1 MDHEN, CDR2 SYDVKM. The CDR3 bases are TGTGCCAGCAGTTCCCCAGGGTGGGTCTACGAGCAGTACTTC. Its translation is CASSSPGWVYEQYF.

In this sample, this clone turned up once. The chain combines TRBV11-1 with TRBJ1-1; 7 bases match TRBD1. The V and J ends lost 10 bases and 1 base, in that order; junction bases with no gene match: 6. The CDR3 has 13 amino acids. Germline V gives CDR1 SGHAT, CDR2 FQDESV (reference sequence). CDR3 sequence: CATSTGSNTEAFF. The CDR3 DNA is TGTGCCACCTCGACAGGGTCGAACACTGAAGCTTTCTTT.

This clone was detected a few times. The same CDR3 also results from other DNA sequences found in this sample. This chain joins TRBV5-1 and TRBJ2-2, with TRBD2 matching 8 bases. The V and J ends lost 4 bases and 1 base, in that order; junction bases with no gene match: 3. Looked up from germline, CDR1 is SGHRS and CDR2 is YFSETQ. The CDR3 loop spans 15 amino acids. CDR3 in amino acids: CASSETSGNTGELFF. CDR3 sequence (DNA): TGCGCCAGCAGCGAAACTAGCGGGAACACCGGGGAGCTGTTTTTT.

The rearrangement joins TRBV6-5 to TRBJ2-7, with D maybe TRBD1 (6 bases). The CDR3 is 13 residues long. V was clipped by 6 bases and J by 6 bases, with 15 bases between them. CDR1 MNHEY and CDR2 SVGAGI come from the germline V gene. The CDR3 region has the DNA TGTGCCAGCAGCTCCCAGGGGCGAAGCGAGCAGTACTTC. It translates to CASSSQGRSEQYF.

The rearrangement uses TRBV11-3 and TRBJ1-1; no reliable D call. The germline gives CDR1 SGHNT, CDR2 YENEEA. V lost 4 bases, J lost 1 base, and 10 bases lay in between. The CDR3 sequence is 14 residues long. The CDR3 bases are TGTGCCAGCAGCTCCGACTGGCGGAACACTGAAGCTTTCTTT. Protein sequence: CASSSDWRNTEAFF.

The chain combines TRBV27 with TRBJ2-7; 9 bases align to TRBD1. J was trimmed by 2 bases and V by 5 bases; bases with no gene match: 7. Germline lookup yields CDR1 MNHEY and CDR2 SMNVEV (reference sequence). The length of the CDR3 is 15 residues. CDR3 sequence: CASSTTGGDPYEQYF. The CDR3 nucleotides read TGTGCCAGCAGTACCACAGGGGGCGACCCCTACGAGCAGTACTTC.

This chain uses TRBV7-8 with TRBJ2-6, with a possible D match to TRBD2 (5 bases). This CDR3 comprises 18 residues. CDR1 SGHVS and CDR2 FQNEAQ come from the germline V gene. Trimming cost V 5 bases and J 0 bases, with 17 bases left between them. CDR3 in amino acids: CASSPDGETLSGANVLTF. As DNA, the CDR3 is TGTGCCAGCAGCCCTGACGGGGAGACCCTCTCTGGGGCCAACGTCCTGACTTTC.

This sequence joins TRBV19 and TRBJ2-2; 8 bases are a match to TRBD2. Per germline, CDR1 LNHDA and CDR2 SQIVND (reference sequence). This CDR3 contains 16 residues. The junction had 7 bases not matched to a gene; V was cut back by 6 bases and J by 1 base. CDR3 bases: TGTGCCAGTAGGGGTAGCGGGACCGGGAACACCGGGGAGCTGTTTTTT. Translated, it gives CASRGSGTGNTGELFF.

The rearrangement joins TRBV7-9 to TRBJ2-7; 8 nucleotides match TRBD2. Germline CDR1 reads SEHNR; CDR2 reads FQNEAQ (reference sequence). The CDR3 spans 15 residues. V lost 5 bases and J lost 2; bases outside the gene matches: 8. Written as DNA, the CDR3 is TGTGCCAGCAGCCACGGGGGGGATTTGCCCTACGAGCAGTACTTC. As protein: CASSHGGDLPYEQYF. The full variable domain, completed using reference TRBV7-9 and TRBJ2-7, is DTGVSQNPRHKITKRGQNVTFRCDPISEHNRLYWYRQTLGQGPEFLTYFQNEAQLEKSRLLSDRFSAERPKGSFSTLEIQRTEQGDSAMYLCASSHGGDLPYEQYFGPGTRLTVT.

CDR3 DNA: TGCGCCAGCAGCTTGGGGCAAGTGACTAGCGGGGGAGAGACCCAGTACTTC. Translating gives CASSLGQVTSGGETQYF. This chain joins TRBV5-1 and TRBJ2-5, with TRBD2 matching over 12 bases. V was clipped by 0 bases and J by 4 bases; unmatched bases: 7. CDR3 length equals 17 residues. In germline, CDR1 is SGHRS, CDR2 YFSETQ.

J is TRBJ2-1 and V is TRBV28, with D unresolved. The V gene lost 6 bases and the J gene lost 0 bases, with 9 bases spanning the gap. The length of the CDR3 is 14 residues. Germline V gene lookup returns CDR1 MDHEN and CDR2 SYDVKM. CDR3 DNA: TGTGCCAGCAGCCATAGGAGCTCCTACAATGAGCAGTTCTTC. This gives the protein CASSHRSSYNEQFF.

This rearrangement joins TRBV28 to TRBJ1-4; D is unresolved. The V gene's germline CDR1 is MDHEN and CDR2 SYDVKM. Trimming left V 6 bases short and J 5 bases short, with 16 bases between. The CDR3 sequence is 15 residues long. CDR3 protein: CASSYHGRSNEKLFF. Here the CDR3 DNA reads TGTGCCAGCAGCTACCATGGCAGGTCAAATGAAAAACTGTTTTTT.

The rearrangement links TRBV19 to TRBJ2-3, with D possibly TRBD2 on 5 matching bases. V was pared by 3 bases and J by 10 bases, with 8 bases between. In germline, CDR1 is LNHDA, CDR2 SQIVND (reference sequence). This CDR3 is built from 11 residues. The CDR3 region is CASSMVGAQYF. In DNA, the CDR3 is TGTGCCAGTAGTATGGTCGGGGCGCAGTATTTT.

V gene TRBV5-1 combines with J gene TRBJ1-6; D remains ambiguous. V lost 4 bases and J lost 11, with 10 bases in between. Germline-derived CDR1 and CDR2 are SGHRS and YFSETQ. The CDR3 is 12 residues long. Written as DNA, the CDR3 is TGCGCCAGCAGCAGTTCGGGTACACCCCTCCACTTT. As protein: CASSSSGTPLHF.

The table lists this clone with a few counts. The chain employs TRBV6-4 and TRBJ1-2; TRBD1 matches at 7 bases. This CDR3 has 15 amino acids. CDR1 MRHNA and CDR2 SNTAGT come from the germline V gene. With 4 bases clipped from V and 6 bases from J, the junction kept 11 bases outside the gene matches. The CDR3 sequence is CASSAQQGSIHGYTF. The CDR3 DNA follows: TGTGCCAGCAGTGCCCAACAGGGGTCCATCCATGGCTACACCTTC.

This chain uses TRBV9 with TRBJ2-7; 9 bases agree with TRBD1. CDR3 length equals 16 residues. Germline values: CDR1 SGDLS, CDR2 YYNGEE. The V gene end was trimmed by 0 bases and the J gene end by 3 bases; junction bases not matched to a gene: 7. This chain's CDR3 is CASSVGTGALYYEQYF. CDR3 in DNA: TGTGCCAGCAGCGTAGGGACAGGGGCCCTCTACTACGAGCAGTACTTC. Based on the CDR3 plus reference TRBV9 and TRBJ2-7, the full variable domain is DSGVTQTPKHLITATGQRVTLRCSPRSGDLSVYWYQQSLDQGLQFLIQYYNGEERAKGNILERFSAQQFPDLHSELNLSSLELGDSALYFCASSVGTGALYYEQYFGPGTRLTVT.

This chain links TRBV29-1 with TRBJ1-1, with D possibly TRBD1 on 5 matching bases. Germline V gene lookup returns CDR1 SQVTM and CDR2 ANQGSEA. There are 13 residues in the CDR3. Trimming left V 7 bases short and J 0 bases short, with 12 bases between. CDR3 residues: CSARGVMNTEAFF. Written as DNA, the CDR3 is TGCAGCGCCCGGGGGGTCATGAACACTGAAGCTTTCTTT.

This chain uses TRBV5-6 with TRBJ2-2; TRBD1 aligns across 7 bases. CDR1 is SGHDT, CDR2 YYEEEE, per germline. J was trimmed by 6 bases and V by 4 bases; bases with no gene match: 9. This CDR3 is built from 15 residues. The CDR3 protein is CASSNRDRGAGELFF. CDR3 DNA: TGTGCCAGCAGCAACCGGGACAGAGGGGCCGGGGAGCTGTTTTTT.

Details on this clone: The same CDR3 arises from other DNA sequences in this sample as well. The CDR3 bases are TGTGCCATCAGTGAGTCTGGGGGGGATCAGCCCCAGCATTTT. Residues: CAISESGGDQPQHF. The chain joins TRBV10-3 to TRBJ1-5, with a tentative D call TRBD1 (5 bases). Germline V gene data show CDR1 as ENHRY and CDR2 as SYGVKD. This CDR3 is 14 amino acids long. V was trimmed by 0 bases and J by 5 bases, leaving 8 bases between them.

The rearrangement joins TRBV11-2 to TRBJ1-1; maybe TRBD1 (6 bases). V lost 4 bases to trimming and J lost 0 bases, with 9 bases between them. Germline lookup yields CDR1 SGHAT and CDR2 FQNNGV. The CDR3 is 14 residues long. As DNA, the CDR3 is TGTGCCAGCAGCTACGGACAGATGAACACTGAAGCTTTCTTT. It specifies CASSYGQMNTEAFF. The whole variable domain, remainder taken from reference TRBV11-2 and TRBJ1-1, is EAGVAQSPRYKIIEKRQSVAFWCNPISGHATLYWYQQILGQGPKLLIQFQNNGVVDDSQLPKDRFSAERLKGVDSTLKIQPAKLEDSAVYLCASSYGQMNTEAFFGQGTRLTVV.

The sample holds many counts of this clone. This chain connects TRBV28 to TRBJ1-1; 10 positions match TRBD1. CDR1 MDHEN and CDR2 SYDVKM come from the germline V gene. This CDR3 region has 15 residues. Unmatched junction bases numbered 12, after V lost 7 bases and J lost 7 bases. For the CDR3, the DNA is TGTGCCAGCACTCTCTCCCCGGGGACAGGGGTTGAAGCTTTCTTT. This codes for CASTLSPGTGVEAFF.

This rearrangement joins TRBV28 to TRBJ1-4; TRBD1 might be the D (6 bases). Germline V gene data show CDR1 as MDHEN and CDR2 as SYDVKM. V lost 6 bases and J 3 bases, leaving 29 bases between the germline ends. The CDR3 covers 20 residues. The CDR3 sequence is CASSRNRDPQGDKANEKLFF. CDR3 sequence (DNA): TGTGCCAGCAGCCGTAATAGGGATCCACAGGGCGATAAAGCTAATGAAAAACTGTTTTTT.

The rearrangement links TRBV28 to TRBJ2-1; TRBD2 matches 9 bases. This CDR3 contains 15 residues. The J segment lost 9 bases and the V segment lost 4 bases, leaving 10 bases of the junction unmatched. The germline V gene has CDR1 MDHEN and CDR2 SYDVKM. The CDR3 DNA reads TGTGCCAGCAGTTCGGTGGGTAGCGGGAGCACTGAGCAGTTCTTC. Its translation: CASSSVGSGSTEQFF.

The table lists this clone with a few counts. The chain uses TRBV30 and TRBJ1-5, with 7 positions matching TRBD1. Germline CDR1 is GTSNPN and CDR2 is SVGIG (reference sequence). This CDR3 spans 15 amino acids. The J segment lost 5 bases and the V segment lost 1 base, leaving 8 bases of the junction unmatched. The CDR3 coding sequence is TGTGCCTGGAGTGCCTTGACAGGGACGGATCAGCCCCAGCATTTT. Protein product: CAWSALTGTDQPQHF.

The rearrangement uses TRBV27 and TRBJ2-1; 9 bases agree with TRBD2. The V gene end was trimmed by 6 bases and the J gene end by 4 bases; junction bases not matched to a gene: 7. Per germline, CDR1 MNHEY and CDR2 SMNVEV (reference sequence). This CDR3 has 15 amino acids. DNA for the CDR3: TGTGCCAGCAGCCAACGACTAGCGGATTACAATGAGCAGTTCTTC. Encoded protein: CASSQRLADYNEQFF.

The J gene is TRBJ2-3, the V gene TRBV2; D is ambiguous. The CDR3 loop spans 11 amino acids. V was clipped by 6 bases and J by 5 bases, with 6 bases between them. CDR1 is SNHLY and CDR2 is FYNNEI in the germline V gene. The CDR3 reads CASRLVDTQYF. The CDR3 nucleotides are TGTGCCAGCAGGCTAGTAGATACGCAGTATTTT.

The chain couples TRBV4-2 to TRBJ2-1; 11 nucleotides agree with TRBD2. Germline V gene lookup returns CDR1 LGHNA and CDR2 YNFKEQ. The CDR3 covers 15 residues. V lost 3 bases, J lost 5 bases, and 3 bases stayed unmatched. The CDR3, as DNA: TGTGCCAGCAGCCATGTAGCGGGAGGGAACAATGAGCAGTTCTTC. It codes for CASSHVAGGNNEQFF.

The V and J genes are TRBV5-1 and TRBJ2-1; 7 nucleotides match TRBD2. There are 16 residues in the CDR3. The trim removed 4 bases at V and 1 base at J, leaving 8 bases unmatched. Germline V gene lookup returns CDR1 SGHRS and CDR2 YFSETQ. CDR3 sequence: CASSPVPGLSYNEQFF. The DNA of the CDR3 is TGCGCCAGCAGCCCCGTTCCGGGACTATCCTACAATGAGCAGTTCTTC. Based on the CDR3 plus reference TRBV5-1 and TRBJ2-1, the full variable domain is KAGVTQTPRYLIKTRGQQVTLSCSPISGHRSVSWYQQTPGQGLQFLFEYFSETQRNKGNFPGRFSGRQFSNSRSEMNVSTLELGDSALYLCASSPVPGLSYNEQFFGPGTRLTVL.

The chain employs TRBV5-8 and TRBJ1-3; no clear D gene. CDR3 size: 16 residues. Germline CDR1 SGHTS, CDR2 YDEGEE. The V end lost 4 bases, the J end lost 0 bases, and 14 bases lay between the germline ends. In DNA, the CDR3 is TGTGCCAGCAGCCGATCGTATCCGGGCTCTGGAAACACCATATATTTT. This encodes CASSRSYPGSGNTIYF.

The chain combines TRBV2 with TRBJ1-6, with TRBD1 as a possible D gene (6 bases). V lost 5 bases, J lost 5 bases, and 10 bases lay in between. The germline V gene encodes CDR1 SNHLY and CDR2 FYNNEI. The CDR3 has 14 amino acids. CDR3 bases: TGTGCCAGCAGTCCGACAGGAAATAATTCACCCCTCCACTTT. Translated, it gives CASSPTGNNSPLHF.